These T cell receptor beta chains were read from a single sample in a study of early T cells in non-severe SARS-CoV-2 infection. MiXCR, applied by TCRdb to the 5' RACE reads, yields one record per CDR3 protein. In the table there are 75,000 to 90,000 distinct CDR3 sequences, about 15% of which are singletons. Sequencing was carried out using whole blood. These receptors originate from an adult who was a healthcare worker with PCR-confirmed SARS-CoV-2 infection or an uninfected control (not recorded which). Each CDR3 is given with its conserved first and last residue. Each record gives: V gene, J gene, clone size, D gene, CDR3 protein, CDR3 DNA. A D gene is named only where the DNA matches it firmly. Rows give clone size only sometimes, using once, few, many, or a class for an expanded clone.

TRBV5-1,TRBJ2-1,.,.,CASLNEQFF,TGCGCCAGCCTAAATGAGCAGTTCTTC
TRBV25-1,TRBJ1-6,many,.,CASSVSQGGANSPLHF,TGTGCCAGCAGTGTTTCCCAGGGTGGAGCTAATTCACCCCTCCACTTT
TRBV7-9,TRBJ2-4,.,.,CASSLTGNIQYF,TGTGCCAGCAGCTTGACAGGAAACATTCAGTACTTC
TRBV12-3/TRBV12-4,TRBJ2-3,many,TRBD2,CASTSGRALGATDTQYF,TGTGCCAGCACTAGCGGGAGGGCTTTGGGGGCAACAGATACGCAGTATTTT
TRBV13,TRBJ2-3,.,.,CASSLAGGQGTQYF,TGTGCCAGCAGCTTAGCGGGAGGACAGGGTACGCAGTATTTT
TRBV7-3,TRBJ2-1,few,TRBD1,CASSRQGSVSNEQFF,TGTGCCAGCAGCAGACAGGGGTCTGTTAGCAATGAGCAGTTCTTC
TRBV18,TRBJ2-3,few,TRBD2,CASTAAGEVAQYF,TGTGCCAGCACCGCGGCGGGAGAGGTGGCGCAGTATTTT
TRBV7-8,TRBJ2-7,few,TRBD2,CASSSGLAHYEQYF,TGTGCCAGCAGCTCGGGACTAGCGCACTACGAGCAGTACTTC
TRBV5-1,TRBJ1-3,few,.,CASSLAIPGNTIYF,TGCGCCAGCAGCTTGGCCATACCTGGAAACACCATATATTTT
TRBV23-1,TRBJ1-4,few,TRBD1,CASSQYTSGGAFF,TGCGCCAGCAGTCAATACACGTCAGGGGGAGCGTTTTTT
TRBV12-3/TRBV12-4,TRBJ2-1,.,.,CASSPTGWDEQFF,TGTGCCAGCAGTCCCACAGGGTGGGATGAGCAGTTCTTC
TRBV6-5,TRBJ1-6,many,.,CASSYSENRYNSPLHF,TGTGCCAGCAGTTACTCGGAGAACCGCTATAATTCACCCCTCCACTTT
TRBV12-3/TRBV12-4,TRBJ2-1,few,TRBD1,CASSPGTGFEQFF,TGTGCCAGCAGCCCCGGGACAGGGTTTGAGCAGTTCTTC
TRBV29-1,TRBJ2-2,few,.,CSGQRDAAAGELFF,TGCAGCGGGCAACGGGACGCAGCCGCCGGGGAGCTGTTTTTT
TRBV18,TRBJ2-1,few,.,CASSPKGNEQFF,TGTGCCAGCTCACCGAAGGGCAATGAGCAGTTCTTC
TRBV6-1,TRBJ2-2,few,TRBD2,CASSEVEAGFAGELFF,TGTGCCAGCAGTGAAGTTGAAGCGGGGTTCGCCGGGGAGCTGTTTTTT
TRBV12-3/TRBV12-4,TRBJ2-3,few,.,CASRTRDRGDTQYF,TGTGCCAGCAGGACGCGGGATAGAGGAGATACGCAGTATTTT
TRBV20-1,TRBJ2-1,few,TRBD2,CSANRWGGSRHNEQFF,TGCAGTGCTAACCGGTGGGGCGGGAGCCGCCACAATGAGCAGTTCTTC
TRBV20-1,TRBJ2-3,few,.,CSANSLADTQYF,TGCAGTGCTAACTCCCTAGCAGATACGCAGTATTTT
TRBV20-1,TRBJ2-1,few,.,CSADVEYQSDEQFF,TGCAGTGCTGACGTAGAATACCAATCGGATGAGCAGTTCTTC
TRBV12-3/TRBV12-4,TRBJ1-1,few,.,CASSPVLTRQRF,TGTGCCAGCAGTCCGGTCCTCACACGCCAAAGGTTT
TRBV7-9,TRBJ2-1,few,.,CASSLAHTLRNEQFF,TGTGCCAGCAGCTTAGCGCACACGCTCCGAAATGAGCAGTTCTTC
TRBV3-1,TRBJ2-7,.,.,CASSQDWGANSEQYF,TGTGCCAGCAGCCAAGATTGGGGGGCTAACTCCGAGCAGTACTTC
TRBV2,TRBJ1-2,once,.,CASSEATGSYGYTF,TGTGCCAGCAGTGAAGCTACAGGGAGCTATGGCTACACCTTC
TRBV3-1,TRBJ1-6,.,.,CASSFTGSNSPLHF,TGTGCCAGCAGTTTCACCGGAAGCAATTCACCCCTCCACTTT
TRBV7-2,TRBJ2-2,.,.,CASSLRSRDPTGELFF,TGTGCCAGCAGCTTACGGTCGAGGGATCCCACCGGGGAGCTGTTTTTT
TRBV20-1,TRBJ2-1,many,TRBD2,CSASILLAGVHNEQFF,TGCAGTGCTAGCATTTTGCTAGCGGGAGTACACAATGAGCAGTTCTTC
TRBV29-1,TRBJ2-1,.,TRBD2,CSVGTSRQSEQFF,TGCAGCGTGGGGACTAGTCGGCAGAGTGAGCAGTTCTTC
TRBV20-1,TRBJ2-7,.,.,CSASGGEQYF,TGCAGTGCTAGCGGGGGCGAGCAGTACTTC
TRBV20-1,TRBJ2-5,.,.,CSARRSFRETQYF,TGCAGTGCTAGAAGGAGTTTCAGGGAGACCCAGTACTTC
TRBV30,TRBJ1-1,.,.,CACRRGSTEAFF,TGTGCCTGCAGACGGGGGTCCACTGAAGCTTTCTTT
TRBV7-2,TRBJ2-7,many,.,CASSFLAYSYEQYF,TGTGCCAGCAGCTTCCTAGCCTACTCCTACGAGCAGTACTTC
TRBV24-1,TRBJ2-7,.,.,CATSDLGSYEQYF,TGTGCCACCAGTGATTTGGGTTCCTACGAGCAGTACTTC
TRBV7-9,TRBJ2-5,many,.,CASSLMYQETQYF,TGTGCCAGCAGCTTAATGTACCAAGAGACCCAGTACTTC
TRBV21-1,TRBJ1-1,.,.,CASKGSLNTEAFF,TGTGCCAGCAAGGGCAGCCTGAACACTGAAGCTTTCTTT
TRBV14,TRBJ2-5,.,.,CASSLRDWTIQETQYF,TGTGCCAGCAGCCTACGGGATTGGACCATACAAGAGACCCAGTACTTC
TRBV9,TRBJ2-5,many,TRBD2,CASSVTSDSLWKETQYF,TGTGCCAGCAGCGTTACTAGCGATAGTCTCTGGAAAGAGACCCAGTACTTC
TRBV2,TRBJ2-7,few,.,CASRPEGVAYEQYF,TGTGCCAGCAGGCCTGAGGGAGTAGCCTACGAGCAGTACTTC
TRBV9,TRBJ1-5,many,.,CASSVGGGQPQHF,TGTGCCAGCAGCGTTGGGGGAGGTCAGCCCCAGCATTTT
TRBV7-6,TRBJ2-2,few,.,CASSLNSGELFF,TGTGCCAGCAGCTTAAACTCCGGGGAGCTGTTTTTT
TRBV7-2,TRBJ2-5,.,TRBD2,CASSRGLAGEETQYF,TGTGCCAGCAGCCGGGGACTAGCGGGGGAAGAGACCCAGTACTTC
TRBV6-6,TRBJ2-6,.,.,CASSDRHRTFSGANVLTF,TGTGCCAGCAGTGACCGGCACAGGACCTTCTCTGGGGCCAACGTCCTGACTTTC
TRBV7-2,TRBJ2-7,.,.,CASSLERDEQYF,TGTGCCAGCAGCTTAGAGCGGGACGAGCAGTACTTC
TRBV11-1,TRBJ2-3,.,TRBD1,CASSEGQGHTDTQYF,TGTGCCAGCAGCGAGGGACAGGGTCACACAGATACGCAGTATTTT
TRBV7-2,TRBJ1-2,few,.,CASSLVRGGYTF,TGTGCCAGCAGCTTAGTTCGAGGCGGCTACACCTTC
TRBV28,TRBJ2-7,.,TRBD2,CASSFAAGDEQYF,TGTGCCAGCAGTTTTGCTGCGGGGGACGAGCAGTACTTC
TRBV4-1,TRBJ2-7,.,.,CASSQERASAPREQYF,TGCGCCAGCAGCCAAGAAAGGGCTAGTGCCCCTAGGGAGCAGTACTTC
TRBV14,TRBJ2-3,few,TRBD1,CASSQDGTGTGRYTQYF,TGTGCCAGCAGCCAAGACGGTACCGGGACAGGGAGATATACGCAGTATTTT
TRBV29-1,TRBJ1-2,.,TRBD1,CSAQDRDDYGYTF,TGCAGCGCCCAGGACAGGGATGACTATGGCTACACCTTC
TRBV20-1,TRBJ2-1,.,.,CSARGHQTTNEQFF,TGCAGTGCTAGGGGTCACCAGACTACAAATGAGCAGTTCTTC
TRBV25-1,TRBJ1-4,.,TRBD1,CASNDRAGGSEKLFF,TGTGCCAGCAACGACAGGGCTGGTGGGAGTGAAAAACTGTTTTTT
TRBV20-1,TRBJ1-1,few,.,CSAAASIMNTEAFF,TGCAGTGCTGCCGCCAGTATTATGAACACTGAAGCTTTCTTT